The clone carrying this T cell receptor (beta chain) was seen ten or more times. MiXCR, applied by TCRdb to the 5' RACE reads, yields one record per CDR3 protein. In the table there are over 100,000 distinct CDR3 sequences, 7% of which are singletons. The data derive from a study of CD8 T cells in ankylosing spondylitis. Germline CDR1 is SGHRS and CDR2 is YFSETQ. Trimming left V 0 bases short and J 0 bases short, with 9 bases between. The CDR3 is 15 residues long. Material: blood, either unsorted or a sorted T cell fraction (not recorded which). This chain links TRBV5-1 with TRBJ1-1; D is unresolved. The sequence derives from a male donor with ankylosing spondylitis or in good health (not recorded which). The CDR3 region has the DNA TGCGCCAGCAGCTTGGTAGGAGGAGTGAACACTGAAGCTTTCTTT. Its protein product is CASSLVGGVNTEAFF.